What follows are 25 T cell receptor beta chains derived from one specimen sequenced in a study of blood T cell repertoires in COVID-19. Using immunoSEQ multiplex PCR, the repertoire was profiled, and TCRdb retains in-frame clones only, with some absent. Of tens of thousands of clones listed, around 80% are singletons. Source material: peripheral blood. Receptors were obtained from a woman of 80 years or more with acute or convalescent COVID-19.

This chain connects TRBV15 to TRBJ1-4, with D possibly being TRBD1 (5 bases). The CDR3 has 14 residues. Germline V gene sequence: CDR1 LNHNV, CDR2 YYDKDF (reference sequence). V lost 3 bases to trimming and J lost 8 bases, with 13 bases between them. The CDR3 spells CATSRGGEVEKLFF. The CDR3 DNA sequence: TGTGCCACCAGCAGGGGGGGGGAGGTCGAAAAACTGTTTTTT. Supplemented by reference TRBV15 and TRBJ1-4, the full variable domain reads DAMVIQNPRYQVTQFGKPVTLSCSQTLNHNVMYWYQQKSSQAPKLLFHYYDKDFNNEADTPDNFQSRRPNTSFCFLDIRSPGLGDTAMYLCATSRGGEVEKLFFGSGTQLSVL.

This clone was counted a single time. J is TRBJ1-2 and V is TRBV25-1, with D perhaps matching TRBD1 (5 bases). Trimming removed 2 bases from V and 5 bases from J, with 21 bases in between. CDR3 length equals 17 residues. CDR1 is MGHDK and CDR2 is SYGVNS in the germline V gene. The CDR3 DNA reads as TGTGCCAGCAGTGAAGATCCCGGAGGGACGGTGGTTTATGGCTACACCTTC. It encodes CASSEDPGGTVVYGYTF.

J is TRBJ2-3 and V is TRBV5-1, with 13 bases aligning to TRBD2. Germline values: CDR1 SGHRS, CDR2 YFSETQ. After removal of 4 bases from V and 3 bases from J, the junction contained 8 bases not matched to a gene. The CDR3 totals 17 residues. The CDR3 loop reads CASSPWTSGRGTDTQYF. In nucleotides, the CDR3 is TGCGCCAGCAGCCCCTGGACTAGCGGGAGAGGGACAGATACGCAGTATTTT. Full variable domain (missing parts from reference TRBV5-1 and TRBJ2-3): KAGVTQTPRYLIKTRGQQVTLSCSPISGHRSVSWYQQTPGQGLQFLFEYFSETQRNKGNFPGRFSGRQFSNSRSEMNVSTLELGDSALYLCASSPWTSGRGTDTQYFGPGTRLTVL.

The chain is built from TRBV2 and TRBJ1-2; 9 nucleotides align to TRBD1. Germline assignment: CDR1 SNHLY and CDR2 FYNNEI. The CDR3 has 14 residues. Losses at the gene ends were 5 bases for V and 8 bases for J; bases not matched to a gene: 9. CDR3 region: CASSPPGTGYGYTF. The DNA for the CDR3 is TGTGCCAGCAGTCCCCCCGGGACAGGGTACGGCTACACCTTC. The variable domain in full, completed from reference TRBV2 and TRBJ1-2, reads EPEVTQTPSHQVTQMGQEVILRCVPISNHLYFYWYRQILGQKVEFLVSFYNNEISEKSEIFDDQFSVERPDGSNFTLKIRSTKLEDSAMYFCASSPPGTGYGYTFGSGTRLTVV.

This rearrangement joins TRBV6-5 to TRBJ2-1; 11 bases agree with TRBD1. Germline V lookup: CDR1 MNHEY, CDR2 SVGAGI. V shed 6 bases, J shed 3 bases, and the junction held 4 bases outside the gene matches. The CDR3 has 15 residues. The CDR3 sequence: CASSSDRGLYNEQFF. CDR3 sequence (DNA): TGTGCCAGCAGCTCGGACAGGGGGCTCTACAATGAGCAGTTCTTC.

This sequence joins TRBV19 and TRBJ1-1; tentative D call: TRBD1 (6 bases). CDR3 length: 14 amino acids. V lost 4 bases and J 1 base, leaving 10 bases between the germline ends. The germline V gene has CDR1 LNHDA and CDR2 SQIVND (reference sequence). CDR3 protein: CASSSRGPNTEAFF. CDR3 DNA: TGTGCCAGTAGTAGCAGGGGTCCGAACACTGAAGCTTTCTTT.

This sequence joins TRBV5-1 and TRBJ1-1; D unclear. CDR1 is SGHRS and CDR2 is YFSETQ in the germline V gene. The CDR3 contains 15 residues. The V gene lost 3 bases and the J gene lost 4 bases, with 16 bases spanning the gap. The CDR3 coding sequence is TGCGCCAGCAGCTCCCAGAACAGTGTCCGCACTGAAGCTTTCTTT. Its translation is CASSSQNSVRTEAFF.

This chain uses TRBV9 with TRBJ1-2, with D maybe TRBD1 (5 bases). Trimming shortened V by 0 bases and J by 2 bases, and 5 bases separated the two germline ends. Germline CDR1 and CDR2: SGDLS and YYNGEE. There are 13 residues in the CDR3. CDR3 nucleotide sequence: TGTGCCAGCAGCGTAGGACAGAACTATGGCTACACCTTC. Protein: CASSVGQNYGYTF.

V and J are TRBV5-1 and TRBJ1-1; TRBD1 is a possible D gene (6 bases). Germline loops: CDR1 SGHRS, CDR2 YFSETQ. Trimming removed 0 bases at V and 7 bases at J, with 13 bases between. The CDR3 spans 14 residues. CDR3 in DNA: TGCGCCAGCAGCTTGGGGTGGGACATACGTGAAGCTTTCTTT. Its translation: CASSLGWDIREAFF.

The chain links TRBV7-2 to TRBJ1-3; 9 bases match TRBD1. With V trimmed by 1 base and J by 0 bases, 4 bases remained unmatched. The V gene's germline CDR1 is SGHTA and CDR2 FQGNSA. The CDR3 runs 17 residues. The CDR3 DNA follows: TGTGCCAGCAGCTTAGGGGGACAGGGCGTCTCTGGAAACACCATATATTTT. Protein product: CASSLGGQGVSGNTIYF.

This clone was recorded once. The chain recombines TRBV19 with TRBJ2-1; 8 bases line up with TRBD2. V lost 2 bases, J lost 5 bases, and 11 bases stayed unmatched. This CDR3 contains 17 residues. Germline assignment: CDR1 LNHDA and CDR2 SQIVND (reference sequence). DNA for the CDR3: TGTGCCAGTAGTATATTCGTCGGGAGGGGTGGAAACAATGAGCAGTTCTTC. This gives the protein CASSIFVGRGGNNEQFF.

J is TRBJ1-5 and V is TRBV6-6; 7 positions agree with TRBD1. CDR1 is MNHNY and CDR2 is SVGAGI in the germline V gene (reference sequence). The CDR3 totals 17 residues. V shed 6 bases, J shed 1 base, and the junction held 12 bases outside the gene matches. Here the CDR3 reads CASSRQTDRESNQPQHF. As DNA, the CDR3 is TGTGCCAGCAGCCGACAAACTGACAGGGAAAGCAATCAGCCCCAGCATTTT.

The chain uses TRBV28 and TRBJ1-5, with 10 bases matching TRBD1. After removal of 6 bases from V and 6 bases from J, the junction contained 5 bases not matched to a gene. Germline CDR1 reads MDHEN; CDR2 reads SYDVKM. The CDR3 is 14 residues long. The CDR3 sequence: CASRSGQGSQPQHF. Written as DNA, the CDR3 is TGTGCCAGCAGATCGGGACAGGGGAGTCAGCCCCAGCATTTT.

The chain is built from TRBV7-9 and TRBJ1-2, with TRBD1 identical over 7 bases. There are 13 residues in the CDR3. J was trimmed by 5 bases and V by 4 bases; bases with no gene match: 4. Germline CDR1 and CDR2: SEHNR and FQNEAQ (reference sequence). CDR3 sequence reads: CASSSTGWYGYTF. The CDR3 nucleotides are TGTGCCAGCAGCTCGACAGGGTGGTATGGCTACACCTTC.

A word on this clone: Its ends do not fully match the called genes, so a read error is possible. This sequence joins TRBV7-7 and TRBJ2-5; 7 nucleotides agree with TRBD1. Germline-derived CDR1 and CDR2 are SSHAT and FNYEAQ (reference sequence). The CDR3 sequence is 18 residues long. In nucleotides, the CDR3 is TGTGCTAGCAGCTCCACCCAGGGTGACAGGGCGTACCAAGAGACCCAGTACTTC. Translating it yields CASSSTQGDRAYQETQYF.

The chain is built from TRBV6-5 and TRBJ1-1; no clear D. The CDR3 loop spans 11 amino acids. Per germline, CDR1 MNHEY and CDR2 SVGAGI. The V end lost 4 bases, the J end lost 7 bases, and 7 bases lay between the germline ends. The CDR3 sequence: CASSSPVEAFF. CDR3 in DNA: TGTGCCAGCAGTTCACCGGTTGAAGCTTTCTTT.

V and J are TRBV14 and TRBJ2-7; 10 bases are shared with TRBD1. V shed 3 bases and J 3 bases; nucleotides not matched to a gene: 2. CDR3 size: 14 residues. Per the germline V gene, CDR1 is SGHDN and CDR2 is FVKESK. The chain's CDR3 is CASSHWDRGYEQYF. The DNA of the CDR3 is TGTGCCAGCAGCCACTGGGACAGGGGCTACGAGCAGTACTTC. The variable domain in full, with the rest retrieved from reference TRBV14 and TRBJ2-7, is EAGVTQFPSHSVIEKGQTVTLRCDPISGHDNLYWYRRVMGKEIKFLLHFVKESKQDESGMPNNRFLAERTGGTYSTLKVQPAELEDSGVYFCASSHWDRGYEQYFGPGTRLTVT.

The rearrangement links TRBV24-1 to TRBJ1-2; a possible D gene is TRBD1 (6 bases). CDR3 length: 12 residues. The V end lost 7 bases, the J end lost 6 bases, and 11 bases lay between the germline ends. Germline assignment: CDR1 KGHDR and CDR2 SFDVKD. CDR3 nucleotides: TGTGCCACCAGCGAGACAGGAGATGGCTACACCTTC. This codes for CATSETGDGYTF.

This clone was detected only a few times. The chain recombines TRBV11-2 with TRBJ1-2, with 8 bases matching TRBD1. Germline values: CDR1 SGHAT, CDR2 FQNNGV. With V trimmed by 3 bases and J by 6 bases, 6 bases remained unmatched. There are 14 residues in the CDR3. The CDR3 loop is CASSLTGAVDGYTF. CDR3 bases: TGTGCCAGCAGCTTGACAGGGGCAGTAGATGGCTACACCTTC.

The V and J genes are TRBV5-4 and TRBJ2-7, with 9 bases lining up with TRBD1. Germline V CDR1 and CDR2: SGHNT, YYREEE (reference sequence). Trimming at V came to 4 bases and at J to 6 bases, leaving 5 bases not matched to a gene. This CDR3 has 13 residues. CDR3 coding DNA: TGTGCCAGCAGCACCGGGACAGGGAGCGAGCAGTACTTC. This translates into CASSTGTGSEQYF.

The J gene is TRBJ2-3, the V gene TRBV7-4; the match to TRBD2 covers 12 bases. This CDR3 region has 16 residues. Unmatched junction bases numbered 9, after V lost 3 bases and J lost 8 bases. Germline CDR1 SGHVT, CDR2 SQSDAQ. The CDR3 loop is CASSFRLAGEVATQYF. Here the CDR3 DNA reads TGTGCCAGCAGCTTTAGACTAGCGGGAGAGGTGGCTACGCAGTATTTT.

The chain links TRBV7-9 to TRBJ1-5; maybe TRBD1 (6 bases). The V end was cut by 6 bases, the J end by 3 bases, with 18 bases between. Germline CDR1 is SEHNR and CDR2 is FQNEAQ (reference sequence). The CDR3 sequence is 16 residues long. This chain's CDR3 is CASSRGAGEANQPQHF. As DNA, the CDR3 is TGTGCCAGCAGTCGGGGGGCCGGGGAGGCCAATCAGCCCCAGCATTTT.

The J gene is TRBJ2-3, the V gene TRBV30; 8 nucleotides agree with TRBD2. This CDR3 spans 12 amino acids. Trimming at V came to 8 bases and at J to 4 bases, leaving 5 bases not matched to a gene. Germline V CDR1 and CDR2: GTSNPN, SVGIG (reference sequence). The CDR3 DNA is TGTGCCATGGCGGGAGGCCCAGATACGCAGTATTTT. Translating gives CAMAGGPDTQYF.

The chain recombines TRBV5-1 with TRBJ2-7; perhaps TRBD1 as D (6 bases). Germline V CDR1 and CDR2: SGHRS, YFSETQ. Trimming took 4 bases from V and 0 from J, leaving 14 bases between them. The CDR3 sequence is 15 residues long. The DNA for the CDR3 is TGCGCCAGCAGCCCCGCCGTGGGGGCCTCCTACGAGCAGTACTTC. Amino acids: CASSPAVGASYEQYF.

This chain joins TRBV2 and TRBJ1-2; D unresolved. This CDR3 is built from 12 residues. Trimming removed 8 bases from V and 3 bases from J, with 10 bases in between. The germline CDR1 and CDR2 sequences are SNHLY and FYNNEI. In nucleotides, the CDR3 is TGTGCCAGCGGAGGCGAGTACTATGGCTACACCTTC. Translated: CASGGEYYGYTF.